Sequencing of this TCR beta chain was carried out in a study of blood T cell repertoires in COVID-19. The overall study: The origin of the acute and convalescent COVID-19 samples was the United States, Italy and Spain.

CDR3 length: 17 amino acids. V lost 2 bases to trimming and J lost 0 bases, with 11 bases between them. CDR1 LGHDT and CDR2 YNNKEL come from the germline V gene (reference sequence). This clone is a singleton in its sample. In terms of age and location, participants ranged from roughly 18 to 95 years and lived in 24 US areas. Clones were sequenced by immunoSEQ multiplex PCR, and TCRdb holds only the in-frame ones, with some missing. The table lists about 350,000 clones, more than 75% of them singletons, with 1% in the top ten. Material for sequencing was PBMCs or T cells enriched from blood (not recorded which). The chain links TRBV3-1 (or the pseudogene TRBV3-2) to TRBJ1-6, with TRBD1 as a possible D gene (5 bases). This receptor was identified in a woman in her thirties who had recovered from COVID-19. The CDR3 spells CASSQQTASSYNSPLHF. CDR3 nucleotides: TGTGCCAGCAGCCAACAGACAGCGAGCTCCTATAATTCACCCCTCCACTTT.